These T cell receptor beta chains were read from a single sample in a study of cytomegalovirus exposure and HLA in healthy donors. The data were produced by immunoSEQ multiplex PCR, yet TCRdb's version contains in-frame clones alone and is incomplete. The table lists roughly 160,000 clones, 75% to 80% of them singletons, with over 12% in the top ten. The sequenced material came from PBMCs. These receptors were collected from a man between 50 and 59 years old in good health and CMV-seropositive. Each CDR3 is given with its conserved first and last residue. D genes are given only for firm matches. The size of a clone is reported for some rows only, either as once, few or many, or as a class for expanded clones.

TRBJ2-7,-,TRBV19,15,TRBD1,TGTGCCAGTAGTATGGCGGGACAGGCGAACTACGAGCAGTACTTC,CASSMAGQANYEQYF
TRBJ1-1,-,TRBV7-2,13,-,TGTGCCAGCAGCCCGCTGGCCGACACTGAAGCTTTCTTT,CASSPLADTEAFF
TRBJ2-7,-,TRBV7-2,14,TRBD1,TGTGCCAGCACCGGAACGGGACAGACCTACGAGCAGTACTTC,CASTGTGQTYEQYF
TRBJ1-1,-,TRBV5-1,13,TRBD1,TGCGCCAGCAGCGGACAGGGGAACACTGAAGCTTTCTTT,CASSGQGNTEAFF
TRBJ2-1,few,TRBV27,16,-,TGTGCCAGCAGTTCGACAGGATACACAATTTACAATGAGCAGTTCTTC,CASSSTGYTIYNEQFF
TRBJ2-7,-,TRBV19,15,-,TGTGCCAGTAGGGCTGACCGGGACAAGACCTACGAGCAGTACTTC,CASRADRDKTYEQYF
TRBJ1-5,-,TRBV5-1,15,-,TGCGCCAGCAGCTCGAGGGGGGGGCCCAATCAGCCCCAGCATTTT,CASSSRGGPNQPQHF
TRBJ2-6,-,TRBV29-1,17,TRBD2,TGCAGCGTTTACCAGACTAGCGGGGTCTCTGGGGCCAACGTCCTGACTTTC,CSVYQTSGVSGANVLTF
TRBJ2-5,-,TRBV5-4,14,-,TGTGCCAGCAGCGTAGGACAGACCCAAGAGACCCAGTACTTC,CASSVGQTQETQYF
TRBJ2-7,once,TRBV4-3,15,-,TGCGCCAGCAGCCAAGATGGGGCCAGGGTGGGCGAGCAGTACTTC,CASSQDGARVGEQYF
TRBJ2-5,-,TRBV4-2,17,-,TGTGCCAGCAGCCAAGATCTGGGGGCAGGGAAACAAGAGACCCAGTACTTC,CASSQDLGAGKQETQYF